The next 27 T cell receptor beta chains were all read from a single sample in a study of CD8 T cells in ankylosing spondylitis. TCRdb re-called the 5' RACE reads through MiXCR, storing one row per CDR3 protein. The data contain 200,000 to 250,000 distinct CDR3 sequences, around 8% of them singletons. Sequenced sample: blood, either unsorted or a sorted T cell fraction (not recorded which). Receptors were obtained from a female donor with ankylosing spondylitis or in good health (not recorded which).

In this sample, this clonotype turned up once. The gene calls are TRBV5-1 and TRBJ1-2; TRBD1 might be the D (5 bases). Germline V gives CDR1 SGHRS, CDR2 YFSETQ. CDR3 length: 13 amino acids. Deletions cut 5 bases from V and 5 bases from J, with 13 bases between. The CDR3 region has the DNA TGCGCCAGCAGGGGGGACCTCAATTATGGCTACACCTTC. Protein sequence: CASRGDLNYGYTF.

This clonotype was seen at least ten times. This chain connects TRBV5-1 to TRBJ2-7; a weak D match, TRBD2 (6 bases). Germline CDR1 is SGHRS and CDR2 is YFSETQ. Deletions cut 2 bases from V and 1 base from J, with 16 bases between. CDR3 size: 16 residues. CDR3 sequence: CASSFFTGVGSYEQYF. The CDR3, as DNA: TGCGCCAGCAGCTTCTTTACGGGAGTCGGATCCTACGAGCAGTACTTC.

The rearrangement links TRBV21-1 to TRBJ2-7; TRBD1 is taken as the D call from the table, unchecked against the DNA. TRBV21-1 is a known pseudogene. The CDR3 contains 14 residues. The DNA of the CDR3 is TGTGCCTGCAGCAAGGACAGTATCTCCTACGAGCAGTACTTC. Its translation is CACSKDSISYEQYF.

As concerns this clonotype: This may be a read error, as it is one base from a much larger clone. J is TRBJ1-5 and V is TRBV19; TRBD1 might be the D (5 bases). CDR1 and CDR2 from the germline V gene are LNHDA and SQIVND (reference sequence). Trimming left V 5 bases short and J 9 bases short, with 20 bases between. This CDR3 is 15 amino acids long. CDR3 DNA sequence: TGTGCCAGTAGTGTCCGCTCGGGCGGGGGGTCGCCCCAGCATTTT. Translation gives CASSVRSGGGSPQHF.

This clonotype was detected a few times. The chain links TRBV7-2 to TRBJ2-1, with TRBD2 matching 8 bases. J was trimmed by 10 bases and V by 4 bases; bases with no gene match: 6. This CDR3 is built from 13 residues. The germline V gene encodes CDR1 SGHTA and CDR2 FQGNSA. The DNA for the CDR3 is TGTGCCAGCAGCTCCCAAGGCGGGAGGGAGCAGTTCTTC. Its protein is CASSSQGGREQFF.

This clonotype was seen ten or more times. The chain recombines TRBV6-2 or TRBV6-3 with TRBJ2-1, with 7 bases matching TRBD2. The germline gives CDR1 MNHEY, CDR2 SVGEGT. The CDR3 consists of 13 residues. V gave up 11 bases and J gave up 0 bases; unmatched junction bases: 4. DNA for the CDR3: TGTGCCTCCTGCGGGAGCTCCTACAATGAGCAGTTCTTC. This gives the protein CASCGSSYNEQFF.

With respect to this clonotype: A read error is possible here, since a much larger clone lies one base away. V is TRBV29-1 and J is TRBJ1-2; D remains ambiguous. This CDR3 contains 12 residues. From germline, CDR1 is SQVTM and CDR2 ANQGSEA. The ends were cut back, 3 bases at V and 7 bases at J, with 12 bases in the middle. CDR3 nucleotide sequence: TGCAGCGTTGAGAGGTCAGACTCTGGCTACACCTTC. Its translation: CSVERSDSGYTF.

This clonotype was counted many times. The chain combines TRBV5-1 with TRBJ1-3; TRBD1 matches 7 bases. The CDR3 extends over 14 amino acids. V was pared by 3 bases and J by 4 bases, with 4 bases of the junction left unmatched. From germline, CDR1 is SGHRS and CDR2 YFSETQ. In DNA, the CDR3 is TGCGCCAGCAGCTCACAGGGGTACGGAAACACCATATATTTT. Translated: CASSSQGYGNTIYF.

This clonotype has ten or more counts. The V call is TRBV12-3 or TRBV12-4, the J call TRBJ2-1; 10 bases match TRBD2. There are 17 residues in the CDR3. J lost 7 bases, V lost 6 bases, and 15 bases had no gene match. The CDR3 loop reads CASSLGALAGGKNEQFF. CDR3 sequence (DNA): TGTGCCAGCAGCCTTGGGGCCTTAGCGGGAGGAAAAAATGAGCAGTTCTTC.

There are many counts of this clonotype. The chain carries TRBV20-1 and TRBJ1-5; TRBD1 is a possible D gene (6 bases). The CDR3 totals 12 residues. From germline, CDR1 is DFQATT and CDR2 SNEGSKA (reference sequence). The germline V and J ends were trimmed by 3 bases and 5 bases, with 8 bases remaining between them. The CDR3 DNA reads as TGCAGTGCTAGGGCAGGGGATCAGCCCCAGCATTTT. This translates into CSARAGDQPQHF.

This clonotype was seen a handful of times. This rearrangement joins TRBV7-9 to TRBJ2-5; 9 positions agree with TRBD2. This CDR3 is built from 15 residues. Germline trimming cut 0 bases from V and 6 bases from J; bases unmatched to any gene: 5. Germline lookup yields CDR1 SEHNR and CDR2 FQNEAQ (reference sequence). The CDR3 DNA is TGTGCCAGCAGCTTAGCGCGGGAGGGCGGAAAGACCCAGTACTTC. Translating gives CASSLAREGGKTQYF. Complete variable domain (other parts from reference TRBV7-9 and TRBJ2-5): DTGVSQNPRHKITKRGQNVTFRCDPISEHNRLYWYRQTLGQGPEFLTYFQNEAQLEKSRLLSDRFSAERPKGSFSTLEIQRTEQGDSAMYLCASSLAREGGKTQYFGPGTRLLVL.

The rearrangement joins TRBV11-2 to TRBJ2-7; TRBD2 agrees at 10 bases. J gave up 2 bases and V 4 bases, and 8 bases lay outside the gene matches. The CDR3 consists of 16 residues. The germline CDR1 and CDR2 sequences are SGHAT and FQNNGV. The chain's CDR3 is CASSSRGLAEPYEQYF. Written as DNA, the CDR3 is TGTGCCAGCAGCTCCCGAGGACTAGCGGAGCCCTACGAGCAGTACTTC.

Many counts were recorded for this clonotype. The chain joins TRBV28 to TRBJ1-1; D is ambiguous. The CDR3 runs to 13 residues. The V end lost 3 bases, the J end lost 3 bases, and 8 bases lay between the germline ends. Germline CDR1 is MDHEN and CDR2 is SYDVKM. CDR3 DNA: TGTGCCAGCAGTTTTGGGGTTTACACTGAAGCTTTCTTT. This sequence encodes CASSFGVYTEAFF.

In this sample, this clonotype turned up many times. The genes are TRBV5-1 and TRBJ2-1; D is possibly TRBD2 (6 bases). The V gene lost 1 base and the J gene lost 9 bases, with 20 bases spanning the gap. The CDR3 length is 16 residues. Per the germline V gene, CDR1 is SGHRS and CDR2 is YFSETQ. As DNA, the CDR3 is TGCGCCAGCAGCTTGAAGACGGAGGGCCGTATGAGTGAGCAGTTCTTC. Protein sequence: CASSLKTEGRMSEQFF.

This clonotype has ten or more counts. The chain couples TRBV4-3 to TRBJ1-2; TRBD1 matches at 7 bases. The CDR3 loop spans 16 amino acids. V was pared by 1 base and J by 4 bases, with 9 bases of the junction left unmatched. Germline V CDR1 and CDR2: LGHNA, YSLEER. The CDR3 nucleotides read TGCGCCAGCAGCCAAGCCGGACAGGCCGACCTCTATGGCTACACCTTC. As protein: CASSQAGQADLYGYTF.

The sample holds many counts of this clonotype. The V gene is TRBV12-3 or TRBV12-4, the J gene TRBJ2-7, with D perhaps TRBD1 (5 bases). The CDR3 is made up of 13 amino acids. V lost 7 bases and J lost 1, with 11 bases in between. In DNA form, the CDR3 reads TGTGCCAGCAAGATGGACATGTCCTACGAGCAGTACTTC. Encoded protein: CASKMDMSYEQYF.

This clonotype was seen ten or more times. The CDR3 sequence is CATRASGGNNQPQHF. The CDR3 coding sequence is TGTGCCACCAGGGCTTCCGGGGGCAACAATCAGCCCCAGCATTTT. This chain joins TRBV24-1 and TRBJ1-5; perhaps TRBD1 as D (6 bases). The germline gives CDR1 KGHDR, CDR2 SFDVKD. V was trimmed by 7 bases and J by 3 bases, leaving 15 bases between them. The CDR3 runs to 15 residues.

This clonotype has at least ten counts. The rearrangement links TRBV7-8 to TRBJ1-5; 9 bases are shared with TRBD1. V trimming: 1 base; J trimming: 4 bases; junction bases outside the gene matches: 2. Germline loops: CDR1 SGHVS, CDR2 FQNEAQ. The CDR3 consists of 15 residues. CDR3 nucleotide sequence: TGTGCCAGCAGCTTAGACAGGGGGCTAAATCAGCCCCAGCATTTT. It codes for CASSLDRGLNQPQHF. The whole variable domain, filled in from reference TRBV7-8 and TRBJ1-5, reads GAGVSQSPRYKVAKRGQDVALRCDPISGHVSLFWYQQALGQGPEFLTYFQNEAQLDKSGLPSDRFFAERPEGSVSTLKIQRTQQEDSAVYLCASSLDRGLNQPQHFGDGTRLSIL.

This clonotype was picked up many times. This rearrangement joins TRBV6-1 to TRBJ1-1; the match to TRBD1 covers 8 bases. CDR1 MNHNS and CDR2 SASEGT come from the germline V gene. V shed 4 bases, J shed 0 bases, and the junction held 4 bases outside the gene matches. This CDR3 has 15 amino acids. CDR3 amino acids: CASSARQGMNTEAFF. The CDR3 nucleotides are TGTGCCAGCAGTGCTCGACAGGGGATGAACACTGAAGCTTTCTTT.

A word on this clonotype: This may be a read error, as it is one base from a much larger clone. The gene calls are TRBV7-2 and TRBJ1-4, with D unresolved. CDR1 and CDR2 from the germline V gene are SGHTA and FQGNSA. The CDR3 has 16 residues. In DNA form, the CDR3 reads TGTGCCAGCAGCAAAAGACCGGGATCCGTGGGTGAAAAACTGGTTTTT. Its protein product is CASSKRPGSVGEKLVF.

This clonotype was found many times. The chain uses TRBV29-1 and TRBJ2-1; D gene uncertain. This CDR3 region has 15 residues. Trimming left V 4 bases short and J 0 bases short, with 13 bases between. Germline V CDR1 and CDR2: SQVTM, ANQGSEA. CDR3 DNA: TGCAGCGTTGGGCGACACCCGAGCTCCTACAATGAGCAGTTCTTC. Encoded protein: CSVGRHPSSYNEQFF.

This clonotype occurred many times. This sequence joins TRBV6-1 and TRBJ2-5; D ambiguous. Trimming left V 2 bases short and J 2 bases short, with 9 bases between. The germline V gene has CDR1 MNHNS and CDR2 SASEGT. The CDR3 extends over 14 amino acids. The CDR3 DNA follows: TGTGCCAGCAGTGAAAATGGCGCACAAGAGACCCAGTACTTC. Translating gives CASSENGAQETQYF.

This clonotype was recorded many times. J is TRBJ2-1 and V is TRBV20-1, with 8 positions matching TRBD2. V was clipped by 3 bases and J by 4 bases; unmatched bases: 14. CDR1 is DFQATT, CDR2 SNEGSKA, per germline (reference sequence). The CDR3 contains 17 residues. CDR3 bases: TGCAGTGCTAGGTCCCGGGAGGGGACTCTACCGTACAATGAGCAGTTCTTC. Translation gives CSARSREGTLPYNEQFF.

A few counts support this clonotype. The chain employs TRBV7-8 and TRBJ2-7; D unclear. V dropped 2 bases and J dropped 5 bases, with 10 bases sitting between them. Germline assignment: CDR1 SGHVS and CDR2 FQNEAQ. The CDR3 covers 13 residues. The CDR3 sequence: CASSLSWGNEQYF. In DNA, the CDR3 is TGTGCCAGCAGCTTAAGTTGGGGTAACGAGCAGTACTTC.

The V gene is TRBV5-1, the J gene TRBJ2-1, with D possibly being TRBD2 (6 bases). There are 13 residues in the CDR3. Trimming removed 4 bases from V and 8 bases from J, with 13 bases in between. Germline values: CDR1 SGHRS, CDR2 YFSETQ. CDR3 DNA sequence: TGCGCCAGCAGCCCACGGACGGGAGATGAGCAGTTCTTC. Translated, it gives CASSPRTGDEQFF.

This clonotype has just a few counts. Just one base apart from a much larger clone, this may be a read error. The CDR3 nucleotides are TGTGCCAGCAGCCCGGGACTAGCCACAGATACGCAGTATTTT. Amino acids: CASSPGLATDTQYF. The rearrangement uses TRBV7-2 and TRBJ2-3, with 9 nucleotides matching TRBD2. The germline gives CDR1 SGHTA, CDR2 FQGNSA. The CDR3 is 14 residues long. J gave up 2 bases and V 5 bases, and 2 bases lay outside the gene matches. The whole variable domain, remainder taken from reference TRBV7-2 and TRBJ2-3, is GAGVSQSPSNKVTEKGKDVELRCDPISGHTALYWYRQSLGQGLEFLIYFQGNSAPDKSGLPSDRFSAERTGGSVSTLTIQRTQQEDSAVYLCASSPGLATDTQYFGPGTRLTVL.

This clonotype was found many times. The rearrangement joins TRBV5-5 to TRBJ1-1; 8 nucleotides agree with TRBD1. CDR3 size: 15 residues. The junction had 5 bases not matched to a gene; V was cut back by 3 bases and J by 1 base. Germline lookup yields CDR1 SGHKS and CDR2 YYEKEE (reference sequence). For the CDR3, the DNA is TGTGCCAGCAGCTCGACAGGGGTGGGGAACACTGAAGCTTTCTTT. Protein sequence: CASSSTGVGNTEAFF.